These 12 T cell receptor beta chains were all obtained from the same sample, sequenced in a study of T cells in tumors after PD-1 blockade. The method was immunoSEQ multiplex PCR; TCRdb's version includes in-frame clones alone and lacks a portion of them. The top ten clones hold roughly 29% of a sample with some 13,000 clones, 55% to 70% of them seen once. The sequencing here drew on tumor tissue, taken after anti-PD-1 treatment. The receptors were sampled from a human donor with cutaneous squamous cell carcinoma.

This clone was detected once. J is TRBJ2-3 and V is TRBV24-1, with TRBD2 identical over 9 bases. Losses at the gene ends were 4 bases for V and 5 bases for J; bases not matched to a gene: 3. The CDR3 spans 14 residues. Per the germline V gene, CDR1 is KGHDR and CDR2 is SFDVKD. CDR3 bases: TGTGCCACCAGTGACGCGGGGGGGGTAGATACGCAGTATTTT. Translated: CATSDAGGVDTQYF.

A word on this clone: Distinct nucleotide sequences in the sample also encode this CDR3. The chain links TRBV19 to TRBJ2-1; D gene unclear. The V and J ends lost 5 bases and 1 base respectively, with 3 bases between them. The CDR3 spans 12 residues. CDR1 and CDR2 (germline): LNHDA, SQIVND (reference sequence). CDR3 DNA: TGTGCCAGTAGTCCGTCCTACAATGAGCAGTTCTTC. This translates into CASSPSYNEQFF.

V and J are TRBV5-4 and TRBJ2-1; 11 bases agree with TRBD2. Per germline, CDR1 SGHNT and CDR2 YYREEE (reference sequence). CDR3 length: 14 amino acids. V dropped 4 bases and J dropped 11; count of bases not matched to a gene: 8. The CDR3 region is CASSITSGRNQQFF. CDR3 DNA sequence: TGTGCCAGCAGCATCACTAGCGGGAGAAATCAGCAGTTCTTC.

The chain combines TRBV7-9 with TRBJ1-4; D uncertain. The V and J ends lost 11 bases and 0 bases respectively, with 13 bases between them. This CDR3 spans 14 amino acids. From germline, CDR1 is SEHNR and CDR2 FQNEAQ (reference sequence). The CDR3 bases are TGTGCCTCCCACCGGGGAACAACTAATGAAAAACTGTTTTTT. Translation: CASHRGTTNEKLFF.

The chain has TRBV3-1 (or the pseudogene TRBV3-2) and TRBJ2-1, with D tentatively TRBD1 or TRBD2 (5 bases each). Trimming took off 1 base at V and 15 bases at J, with 13 bases between the two ends. Germline-derived CDR1 and CDR2 are LGHDT and YNNKEL (reference sequence). CDR3 length equals 12 residues. Here the CDR3 reads CASSQGDRYTFF. In nucleotides, the CDR3 is TGTGCCAGCAGCCAAGGGGACCGATATACGTTCTTC.

The chain carries TRBV19 and TRBJ2-7; D may match TRBD1 or TRBD2 (5 bases each). There are 13 residues in the CDR3. Deletions cut 6 bases from V and 4 bases from J, with 13 bases between. The germline CDR1 and CDR2 sequences are LNHDA and SQIVND (reference sequence). The CDR3 reads CASSLGPPYEQYF. The DNA for the CDR3 is TGTGCCAGTAGCCTGGGACCGCCGTACGAGCAGTACTTC.

V usage is TRBV19 and J usage is TRBJ2-1; perhaps TRBD1 as D (7 bases). V dropped 3 bases and J dropped 4 bases, with 22 bases sitting between them. The V gene's germline CDR1 is LNHDA and CDR2 SQIVND (reference sequence). The CDR3 consists of 18 residues. This CDR3 is CASSIAEGSGTEYNEQFF. For the CDR3, the DNA is TGTGCCAGTAGTATCGCGGAGGGATCGGGGACAGAATACAATGAGCAGTTCTTC.

This clone was found a few times. This chain joins TRBV3-1 (or the pseudogene TRBV3-2) and TRBJ1-1, with D possibly being TRBD1 (6 bases). The germline V and J ends were trimmed by 4 bases and 6 bases, with 15 bases remaining between them. The CDR3 is 14 amino acids. Germline V gene sequence: CDR1 LGHDT, CDR2 YNNKEL (reference sequence). CDR3: CASSPRSGAPEAFF. As DNA, the CDR3 is TGTGCCAGCAGCCCAAGGTCAGGGGCCCCTGAAGCTTTCTTT.

The chain uses TRBV7-6 and TRBJ2-5, with 10 nucleotides matching TRBD2. There are 15 residues in the CDR3. The germline V gene encodes CDR1 SGHVS and CDR2 FNYEAQ. The V and J ends lost 4 bases and 4 bases, in that order; junction bases with no gene match: 6. CDR3: CASSSPGLASETQYF. The CDR3 coding sequence is TGTGCCAGCAGCTCCCCGGGACTAGCGTCAGAGACCCAGTACTTC.

CDR3 region: CASRNSETQYF. The CDR3, as DNA: TGTGCCAGCAGAAACTCTGAGACCCAGTACTTC. The chain is built from TRBV2 and TRBJ2-5; D unresolved. CDR3 length: 11 amino acids. V was clipped by 6 bases and J by 5 bases, with 7 bases between them. Germline CDR1 SNHLY, CDR2 FYNNEI.

Here the CDR3 DNA reads TGTGCCAGCAGCTACTGGACAGGGAGAGGCACCCGTGAGCAGTTCTTC. This translates into CASSYWTGRGTREQFF. The chain couples TRBV7-2 to TRBJ2-1, with 8 bases aligning to TRBD1. With 4 bases clipped from V and 9 bases from J, the junction kept 14 bases outside the gene matches. This CDR3 is built from 16 residues. Per germline, CDR1 SGHTA and CDR2 FQGNSA. Full variable domain (missing parts from reference TRBV7-2 and TRBJ2-1): GAGVSQSPSNKVTEKGKDVELRCDPISGHTALYWYRQSLGQGLEFLIYFQGNSAPDKSGLPSDRFSAERTGGSVSTLTIQRTQQEDSAVYLCASSYWTGRGTREQFFGPGTRLTVL.

The chain combines TRBV29-1 with TRBJ2-1; 7 positions agree with TRBD1. CDR3 size: 14 residues. CDR1 is SQVTM and CDR2 is ANQGSEA in the germline V gene. V shed 1 base and J 6 bases; nucleotides not matched to a gene: 6. CDR3 in amino acids: CSVEVGQNVNEQFF. For the CDR3, the DNA is TGCAGCGTTGAAGTGGGACAGAACGTCAATGAGCAGTTCTTC.